This is a list of T cell receptor beta chains from one sample in a study of esophageal squamous cell carcinoma under preoperative chemotherapy. TCRdb reprocessed the PCR reads via MiXCR and lists one record per CDR3 protein. The data contain 9,000 to 13,000 distinct CDR3 sequences, roughly 59% of them singletons. Specimen collection occurred from a patient given preoperative chemotherapy. Every receptor here comes from a human donor with esophageal squamous cell carcinoma. The donor label of this sample is uncertain. CDR3s include the opening cysteine and the closing phenylalanine or tryptophan. Each record gives: J gene, clone size, V gene, D gene, CDR3 DNA, CDR3 protein. A D gene is named only where the DNA matches it firmly. Expanded clones are given a class, and other clones once, few, many or no size at all.

TRBJ2-4 - TRBV6-1 - TGTGCCAGCAGCGAATCGGGGCGGAGCGCCACAAACACTCAGTACTTC CASSESGRSATNTQYF
TRBJ2-4 - TRBV6-1 - TGTGCCAGCAGCTCACGAGGTCTCCTCTCGGGGCTGTCAGCCAAAAACATTCAGTACTTT CASSSRGLLSGLSAKNIQYF
TRBJ2-1 - TRBV6-5 - TGTGCCAGCAGTTACTCACAGGGCGGGCGAGAGACCCAGTTCTTC CASSYSQGGRETQFF
TRBJ2-7 - TRBV6-1 - TGTGCCAGCGGCCGGGACTGGGTTGCCTACGAGCAGTACTTC CASGRDWVAYEQYF
TRBJ2-3 few TRBV6-4 - TGTGCCAGCAGCGGTGGGGCAGAGAGCACAGATACGCAGTATTTT CASSGGAESTDTQYF
TRBJ2-3 - TRBV7-2 TRBD1 TGTGCCAGCAGCGGACAGGGGGGGCGTGACACAGAGACGCAGTATTTC CASSGQGGRDTETQYF
TRBJ2-1 - TRBV10-3 - TGTGCCAAGGGCGGGGCGAGCTCCGGGGAGCAGTTTTTC CAKGGASSGEQFF
TRBJ2-5 - TRBV10-2 TRBD2 TGCGGCGGGGGGATCGGGGGCCGTGACCAAGAGACCCAGTACTTC CGGGIGGRDQETQYF
TRBJ2-1 many TRBV6-1 TRBD2 TGTGCCAGCAGCGGGGTAGCGGGTGTGTCCTACAATGAGCAGTTCTTC CASSGVAGVSYNEQFF
TRBJ1-1 - TRBV27 TRBD1 TGTGCCAGCAAACCACAGGGGGCCACTGAAGCTTTCTTT CASKPQGATEAFF
TRBJ2-5 - TRBV11-1 - TGTGCCAGCAGCCCAACTAGTTGGGGAGAGACCCAGTACTTC CASSPTSWGETQYF
TRBJ2-1 - TRBV6-5 TRBD2 TGTGCCAGCAGTTACGAGCGGGAGGCCAATGAGCAGTTCTTC CASSYEREANEQFF
TRBJ2-7 - TRBV11-1 - TGTGCCAGCGGAAGGGACGGCTCCTACGAGCAGTACTTC CASGRDGSYEQYF
TRBJ2-4 - TRBV6-1 - TGTCCCAGCAGCGAATCGGGGGTGAGCGACAAAAACACGCAGTACTTC CPSSESGVSDKNTQYF
TRBJ2-6 - TRBV11-3 - TGTGCCAGCAGCCAAGGAGACTCTGGGGCCAACGTCCTGACTTTC CASSQGDSGANVLTF
TRBJ2-1 - TRBV6-4 - TGTGCCAGCAGTGACTCGTCCCTCGGGGACACCAATGCGCAGTTCTTC CASSDSSLGDTNAQFF
TRBJ2-2 - TRBV7-2 TRBD2 TGTGCCAGCAGCTTAGTTAGCGGGAAGCTGTATTTT CASSLVSGKLYF
TRBJ2-7 once TRBV7-3 - TGTGCCAGCAGCTTAATGGGGGTAGCAGGTTGGAATGAGCAGTACTTC CASSLMGVAGWNEQYF
TRBJ2-2 - TRBV12-3/TRBV12-4 - TGTGCCAGCAGTCGGAACACCGGGGAGCTGTTTTTT CASSRNTGELFF
TRBJ1-2 - TRBV6-1 - TGTGCCAGCAGGTCGGGGAGTAAGGGCTACACCTTC CASRSGSKGYTF
TRBJ1-1 - TRBV10-3 TRBD1 TGTGCCACCAGGGGGAGTAACACTGAAGCTTTCTTT CATRGSNTEAFF
TRBJ2-3 - TRBV7-2 TRBD2 TGTGCCAGCGCCAAGGCGGGAGCGGCAGAGACGCAGTACTTT CASAKAGAAETQYF
TRBJ2-1 - TRBV12-3/TRBV12-4 TRBD1 TGTGCCAGCAGTTCGGGGGACAGGCACTACAATGAGCAGTTCTTC CASSSGDRHYNEQFF
TRBJ2-1 - TRBV6-5 TRBD2 TGTGCCAGCAGTTCAACTAGCGGGGCGACCTACGAGCAGTTCTTC CASSSTSGATYEQFF
TRBJ2-5 - TRBV7-2 - TGTGCCAGCAGCTTAGAGAGCGTAGTGGTCTGGGAGACCCAGTACTTC CASSLESVVVWETQYF
TRBJ2-1 few TRBV6-1 - TGTGCCAGCACTGAAGGGTTCGGGGACACGTCCTACGAGCAGTTCTTC CASTEGFGDTSYEQFF
TRBJ2-2 - TRBV6-1 TRBD2 TGTGCCAGCAGTGTTGGGCTAGCGGGGATAAACACCGGGGAGCTGTTTTTT CASSVGLAGINTGELFF
TRBJ2-7 few TRBV7-8 - TGTGCCAGCAGCCCACTCAACAGACCTAAGCTCGATGAGCAGTACTTC CASSPLNRPKLDEQYF
TRBJ2-3 - TRBV7-2 - TGTGCCAGCAGCTACCGACTAGGGGATACGCAGTATTTT CASSYRLGDTQYF
TRBJ2-7 - TRBV11-3 TRBD2 TGTGCCAGCAGCGCCGGGATCGGGAGGGAGCAGTACTTC CASSAGIGREQYF
TRBJ2-5 few TRBV27 TRBD2 TGTGCCAGCAGCCCTTGGACTAGCGGGGCGAGCAATGAGCAGTACTTC CASSPWTSGASNEQYF
TRBJ2-3 - TRBV6-1 - TGTGCCTGCAGGGGGGGTGGGGCCGGAGCCCAAGATACCCAGTATTTT CACRGGGAGAQDTQYF
TRBJ2-2 - TRBV7-2 - TGTGCCAGCAGCTTAGAGGCGGGCGGGGAGCTGTTTTTT CASSLEAGGELFF
TRBJ2-3 - TRBV6-1 - TGTGCCAGCAGTGAATTGTGGGGGAGCGACACAGATACGCAGTATTTT CASSELWGSDTDTQYF
TRBJ2-1 - TRBV6-1 - TGTGCCAGCAGTGAATTCGGGGCAGTCCCCCATGAGCAGTTCTTC CASSEFGAVPHEQFF
TRBJ2-5 - TRBV12-3/TRBV12-4 TRBD1 TGTGCCAGCAGTTGGGGGGACAGGGAGTCTGAGACCCAGTACTTC CASSWGDRESETQYF
TRBJ2-3 many TRBV6-1 - TGTGCCAGCGGGGGGTTTGGGGGAAGCGACACAGAGACGCAGTATTTC CASGGFGGSDTETQYF
TRBJ2-1 - TRBV6-1 - TGTGCCAGCAGCGAAGGGGAGACTAGGGTACTCAATGAGCAGTTCTTC CASSEGETRVLNEQFF
TRBJ2-3 - TRBV6-8 TRBD2 TGTGTCAGCGGGGGACTTGGGGGCAGCTACACAGATACGCAGTATTTT CVSGGLGGSYTDTQYF
TRBJ2-1 - TRBV6-1 - TGTGCCAGCAGTGAGGAGAGGTCCGGGGAGCAGTTTTTC CASSEERSGEQFF
TRBJ2-1 - TRBV6-5 - TGTGCCAGCAGTTACACCCCTGGCACCAACAATGAGCAGTTTTTC CASSYTPGTNNEQFF
TRBJ2-2 - TRBV6-1 - TGTGCCAGCAGTGAGGAGAGGTCCGAGGAGCTGTTTTTT CASSEERSEELFF